This TCR beta chain was obtained from a study of blood T cell repertoires in COVID-19. Turning to the study itself: PBMCs, B-cell-depleted T cells, or T cells were the source of the cDNA or gDNA that made up the material.

The method was immunoSEQ multiplex PCR; TCRdb's version includes in-frame clones alone and lacks a portion of them. The sample records some 130,000 clones, approximately 70% being singletons. The CDR3 runs to 15 residues. The J segment lost 8 bases and the V segment lost 4 bases, leaving 8 bases of the junction unmatched. Per germline, CDR1 LGHDT and CDR2 YNNKEL (reference sequence). This TCR came from a woman between 65 and 79 years old with acute or convalescent COVID-19. The genes are TRBV3-1 (or the pseudogene TRBV3-2) and TRBJ2-1, with 10 bases identical to TRBD2. The sequencing input was peripheral blood. CDR3 sequence: CASSPRTSGTDEQFF. CDR3 bases: TGTGCCAGCAGCCCACGGACTAGCGGTACCGATGAGCAGTTCTTC.